These T cell receptor beta chains were read from a single sample in a study of T cells after yellow fever vaccination. TCRdb ran MiXCR on the 5' RACE reads and lists one entry per CDR3 protein. In the table there are about 400,000 distinct CDR3 sequences, 6.2% of which are singletons. This material consisted of PBMCs, taken 5 days after the yellow fever booster vaccination. These receptor sequences come from a man aged 25 to 45 who received the YFV17D yellow fever vaccine. CDR3s include the opening cysteine and the closing phenylalanine or tryptophan. A D gene is named only where the DNA matches it firmly. Only part of the rows carry a size: once, few, many, or a class if the clone is expanded.

v_call	clone_size	cdr3_length	d_call	j_call	cdr3_aa	cdr3_nt
TRBV18	.	13	.	TRBJ2-3	CASLGGHTDTQYF	TGTGCCAGCTTGGGTGGGCACACAGATACGCAGTATTTT
TRBV4-2	.	14	TRBD1	TRBJ2-7	CASSPGDSIYEQYF	TGTGCCAGCAGCCCTGGGGACAGCATCTACGAGCAGTACTTC
TRBV12-3/TRBV12-4	many	14	.	TRBJ1-1	CASSLTRAGTEAFF	TGTGCCAGCAGTTTGACCAGGGCGGGGACTGAAGCTTTCTTT
TRBV20-1	many	11	.	TRBJ2-6	CSVDQFGVLTF	TGCAGTGTCGACCAATTTGGAGTCCTGACTTTC
TRBV18	.	13	.	TRBJ2-1	CASSPNYYNEQFF	TGTGCCAGCTCACCTAATTACTACAATGAGCAGTTCTTC
TRBV19	few	13	.	TRBJ2-7	CASSIGGAYEQYF	TGTGCCAGTAGTATCGGAGGGGCCTACGAGCAGTACTTC
TRBV7-9	few	15	.	TRBJ2-1	CASSLEGISYNEQFF	TGTGCCAGCAGCTTAGAGGGGATATCCTACAATGAGCAGTTCTTC
TRBV6-2/TRBV6-3	many	14	TRBD2	TRBJ2-3	CASRNGRWTDTQYF	TGTGCCAGCAGAAACGGGAGGTGGACAGATACGCAGTATTTT
TRBV7-2	few	15	TRBD2	TRBJ2-3	CASSSGTSGLDTQYF	TGTGCCAGCAGCTCCGGGACTAGCGGGCTGGATACGCAGTATTTT
TRBV12-3/TRBV12-4	many	16	.	TRBJ2-1	CASAGGYREIYNEQFF	TGTGCCAGCGCTGGGGGCTACCGTGAAATCTACAATGAGCAGTTCTTC
TRBV28	few	12	TRBD1	TRBJ1-1	CANRGRTGAAFF	TGTGCCAACCGGGGGCGGACAGGGGCAGCTTTCTTT
TRBV7-2	few	14	.	TRBJ2-5	CASSRGQQVETQYF	TGTGCCAGCAGCCGCGGACAGCAAGTTGAGACCCAGTACTTC
TRBV7-2	.	15	TRBD2	TRBJ2-1	CASSVTSGAWDEQFF	TGTGCCAGCAGCGTGACTAGCGGTGCCTGGGATGAGCAGTTCTTC